These 20 T cell receptor beta chains share one sample of origin, sequenced in a study of shared clonotypes between healthy human individuals. Assay: immunoSEQ multiplex PCR; the TCRdb copy retains only in-frame clones and omits some. This table holds around 2,000,000 clones, 90% to 95% found once. Sequences were obtained from naive CD4+ T cells sorted from blood. Subset reported: CD45RA+ positively selected. The source is a man between 18 and 29 years old in good health.

The chain has TRBV5-1 and TRBJ1-1; D is perhaps TRBD1 (5 bases). The CDR3 runs to 15 residues. The V end lost 4 bases, the J end lost 1 base, and 14 bases lay between the germline ends. Germline V gives CDR1 SGHRS, CDR2 YFSETQ. Here the CDR3 reads CASSPQHGGNTEAFF. Written as DNA, the CDR3 is TGCGCCAGCAGCCCTCAACACGGGGGGAACACTGAAGCTTTCTTT.

The gene calls are TRBV27 and TRBJ2-7; D uncertain. This CDR3 is 13 amino acids long. Germline V gene lookup returns CDR1 MNHEY and CDR2 SMNVEV (reference sequence). Trimming left V 2 bases short and J 2 bases short, with 7 bases between. Written as DNA, the CDR3 is TGTGCCAGCAGTTTACGCTTTGCCTACGAGCAGTACTTC. It encodes CASSLRFAYEQYF.

The chain uses TRBV4-2 and TRBJ1-2; 7 nucleotides match TRBD1. The germline gives CDR1 LGHNA, CDR2 YNFKEQ. V shed 4 bases, J shed 8 bases, and the junction held 10 bases outside the gene matches. CDR3 length: 14 residues. The CDR3 DNA follows: TGTGCCAGCAGCCCGCCCCCGGGACAGAGGGGCTACACCTTC. This translates into CASSPPPGQRGYTF.

This clone was seen only a few times. The chain employs TRBV15 and TRBJ2-5; D not certain. The DNA end lines up better with TRBJ2-7; the J call may be wrong. Germline V gives CDR1 LNHNV, CDR2 YYDKDF (reference sequence). This CDR3 contains 12 residues. DNA for the CDR3: TGTGCCACCAGCCGAGGTGCCTACGAGCAGTACTTC. This sequence encodes CATSRGAYEQYF.

This clone was recorded once. The same CDR3 arises from other DNA sequences in this sample as well. The chain joins TRBV5-1 to TRBJ2-5; D not resolved. Per the germline V gene, CDR1 is SGHRS and CDR2 is YFSETQ. The V and J ends lost 0 bases and 1 base respectively, with 7 bases between them. The CDR3 totals 14 residues. CDR3 bases: TGCGCCAGCAGCTTGGTGTCTGTCCAAGAGACCCAGTACTTC. Its protein is CASSLVSVQETQYF.

This sequence joins TRBV5-1 and TRBJ1-5; the D is unclear. Trimming took 4 bases from V and 3 from J, leaving 14 bases between them. This CDR3 has 15 amino acids. Per germline, CDR1 SGHRS and CDR2 YFSETQ. The CDR3 is CASSRDGHSNQPQHF. CDR3 nucleotide sequence: TGCGCCAGCAGCAGGGATGGGCACTCCAATCAGCCCCAGCATTTT.

The gene calls are TRBV7-2 and TRBJ1-5; D gene ambiguous. V was shortened by 2 bases and J by 0 bases, with 8 bases between the two germline ends. This CDR3 has 15 amino acids. From germline, CDR1 is SGHTA and CDR2 FQGNSA. The CDR3 is CASSLSRNSNQPQHF. The CDR3 DNA reads TGTGCCAGCAGCTTAAGCAGGAATAGCAATCAGCCCCAGCATTTT.

This rearrangement joins TRBV7-9 to TRBJ1-6, with 7 bases matching TRBD1. Trimming took 0 bases from V and 12 from J; bases not matched to a gene: 8. The CDR3 sequence is 15 residues long. Germline loops: CDR1 SEHNR, CDR2 FQNEAQ (reference sequence). The CDR3 region has the DNA TGTGCCAGCAGCTTAGCAGGGGGCTCCGGGGGACCCCTCCACTTT. Amino acids: CASSLAGGSGGPLHF.

In DNA, the CDR3 is TGTGCCAGCAGCTTTGGGAGCTTCTATGGCTACACCTTC. Its protein product is CASSFGSFYGYTF. V gene TRBV7-9 combines with J gene TRBJ1-2; D ambiguous. The length of the CDR3 is 13 residues. V was clipped by 3 bases and J by 4 bases, with 9 bases between them. Germline V gene lookup returns CDR1 SEHNR and CDR2 FQNEAQ (reference sequence).

The chain uses TRBV5-4 and TRBJ2-3; 7 bases map to TRBD2. Germline V CDR1 and CDR2: SGHNT, YYREEE (reference sequence). Trimming at V came to 2 bases and at J to 4 bases, leaving 7 bases not matched to a gene. The CDR3 has 15 residues. The CDR3 bases are TGTGCCAGCAGCTTAGCGGGAAGGGAATCAGATACGCAGTATTTT. Translation: CASSLAGRESDTQYF. Based on the CDR3 plus reference TRBV5-4 and TRBJ2-3, the full variable domain is ETGVTQSPTHLIKTRGQQVTLRCSSQSGHNTVSWYQQALGQGPQFIFQYYREEENGRGNFPPRFSGLQFPNYSSELNVNALELDDSALYLCASSLAGRESDTQYFGPGTRLTVL.

The CDR3 reads CASSTRTDLNEKLFF. The CDR3 bases are TGTGCCAGCAGCACCCGGACAGACCTTAATGAAAAACTGTTTTTT. The chain employs TRBV5-4 and TRBJ1-4, with D tentatively TRBD1 (6 bases). Per the germline V gene, CDR1 is SGHNT and CDR2 is YYREEE (reference sequence). There are 15 residues in the CDR3. V lost 4 bases and J 4 bases, leaving 14 bases between the germline ends.

The V call is TRBV5-1, the J call TRBJ2-1; D uncertain. The V and J ends lost 6 bases and 0 bases respectively, with 7 bases between them. This CDR3 is built from 13 residues. Germline CDR1 and CDR2: SGHRS and YFSETQ. The CDR3, as DNA: TGCGCCAGCACAGGTAACTCCTACAATGAGCAGTTCTTC. Translating gives CASTGNSYNEQFF.

The CDR3 protein is CASSLAGQGNQETQYF. Written as DNA, the CDR3 is TGTGCCAGCAGCTTGGCAGGACAGGGTAACCAAGAGACCCAGTACTTC. This sequence joins TRBV5-4 and TRBJ2-5; 8 nucleotides match TRBD1. The junction had 4 bases not matched to a gene; V was cut back by 0 bases and J by 0 bases. There are 16 residues in the CDR3. Looked up from germline, CDR1 is SGHNT and CDR2 is YYREEE (reference sequence). Looking up the rest from reference TRBV5-4 and TRBJ2-5 gives the full variable domain: ETGVTQSPTHLIKTRGQQVTLRCSSQSGHNTVSWYQQALGQGPQFIFQYYREEENGRGNFPPRFSGLQFPNYSSELNVNALELDDSALYLCASSLAGQGNQETQYFGPGTRLLVL.

The chain is built from TRBV18 and TRBJ1-6; 7 bases fit TRBD1. V trimming: 2 bases; J trimming: 5 bases; junction bases outside the gene matches: 3. Per germline, CDR1 KGHSH and CDR2 LQKENI. This CDR3 has 15 residues. Here the CDR3 DNA reads TGTGCCAGCTCACCAGTGGGGACAGATAATTCACCCCTCCACTTT. This gives the protein CASSPVGTDNSPLHF.

The rearrangement links TRBV6-4 to TRBJ2-1, with 11 bases matching TRBD1. The germline CDR1 and CDR2 sequences are MRHNA and SNTAGT. V gave up 0 bases and J gave up 8 bases; unmatched junction bases: 3. This CDR3 has 15 amino acids. The CDR3 DNA reads TGTGCCAGCAGTGACTCGGGACAGGGGGTTTATGAGCAGTTCTTC. Translating gives CASSDSGQGVYEQFF.

V gene TRBV6-1 combines with J gene TRBJ2-7, with 7 positions matching TRBD2. J was trimmed by 2 bases and V by 2 bases; bases with no gene match: 3. Germline V lookup: CDR1 MNHNS, CDR2 SASEGT. The CDR3 extends over 14 amino acids. In nucleotides, the CDR3 is TGTGCCAGCAGTGAACTAGCGGAAACCTACGAGCAGTACTTC. Amino acid sequence: CASSELAETYEQYF.

The chain combines TRBV5-1 with TRBJ1-6, with 12 bases that match TRBD1. The V gene's germline CDR1 is SGHRS and CDR2 YFSETQ. The CDR3 loop spans 18 amino acids. V gave up 4 bases and J gave up 8 bases; unmatched junction bases: 13. CDR3 region: CASSRGQGAMTAYSPLHF. CDR3 nucleotides: TGCGCCAGCAGCCGGGGACAGGGGGCGATGACGGCGTATTCACCCCTCCACTTT.

This clone was observed a single time. The V call is TRBV6-5, the J call TRBJ2-5; maybe TRBD1 (6 bases). V was shortened by 6 bases and J by 5 bases, with 19 bases between the two germline ends. CDR3 size: 15 residues. Germline CDR1 MNHEY, CDR2 SVGAGI. The DNA for the CDR3 is TGTGCCAGCAGGAGGGGGACCCCGAAGGTGGAGACCCAGTACTTC. It translates to CASRRGTPKVETQYF.

The chain joins TRBV6-1 to TRBJ2-1; 11 bases agree with TRBD2. The CDR3 spans 16 residues. CDR1 MNHNS and CDR2 SASEGT come from the germline V gene. V was clipped by 4 bases and J by 7 bases; unmatched bases: 9. CDR3 sequence: CASSGALAGGQNEQFF. The CDR3 DNA follows: TGTGCCAGCAGTGGGGCCCTAGCGGGAGGCCAGAATGAGCAGTTCTTC.

This chain joins TRBV2 and TRBJ2-5, with unresolved D. The CDR3 consists of 13 residues. Germline V gives CDR1 SNHLY, CDR2 FYNNEI. Trimming pared 3 bases from V and 3 bases from J, leaving 8 bases between. Here the CDR3 DNA reads TGTGCCAGCAGTGACGTGGGGAAAGAGACCCAGTACTTC. Protein product: CASSDVGKETQYF.